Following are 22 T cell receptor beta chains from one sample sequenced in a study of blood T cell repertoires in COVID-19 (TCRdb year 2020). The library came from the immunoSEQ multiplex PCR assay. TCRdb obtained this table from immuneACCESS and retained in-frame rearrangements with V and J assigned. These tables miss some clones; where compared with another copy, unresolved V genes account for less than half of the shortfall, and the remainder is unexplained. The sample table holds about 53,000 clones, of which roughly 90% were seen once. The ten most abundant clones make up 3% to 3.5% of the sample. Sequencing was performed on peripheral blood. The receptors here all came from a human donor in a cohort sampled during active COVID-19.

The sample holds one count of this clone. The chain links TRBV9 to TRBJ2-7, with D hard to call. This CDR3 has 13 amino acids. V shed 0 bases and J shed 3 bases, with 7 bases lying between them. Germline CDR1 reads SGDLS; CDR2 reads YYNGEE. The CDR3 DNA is TGTGCCAGCAGCGTAGGCTATGGCTACGAGCAGTACTTC. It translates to CASSVGYGYEQYF.

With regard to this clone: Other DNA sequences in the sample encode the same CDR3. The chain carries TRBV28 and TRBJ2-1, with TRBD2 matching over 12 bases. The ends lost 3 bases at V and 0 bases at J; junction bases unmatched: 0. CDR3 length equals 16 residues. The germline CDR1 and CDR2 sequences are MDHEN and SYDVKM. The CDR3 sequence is CASSLTSGSSYNEQFF. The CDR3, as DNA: TGTGCCAGCAGTTTGACTAGCGGGAGCTCCTACAATGAGCAGTTCTTC.

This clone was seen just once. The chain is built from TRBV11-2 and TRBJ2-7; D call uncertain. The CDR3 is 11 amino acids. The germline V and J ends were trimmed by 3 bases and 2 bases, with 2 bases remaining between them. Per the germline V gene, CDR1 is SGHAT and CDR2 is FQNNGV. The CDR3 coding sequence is TGTGCCAGCAGCTTCGCCTACGAGCAGTACGTC. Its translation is CASSFAYEQYV.

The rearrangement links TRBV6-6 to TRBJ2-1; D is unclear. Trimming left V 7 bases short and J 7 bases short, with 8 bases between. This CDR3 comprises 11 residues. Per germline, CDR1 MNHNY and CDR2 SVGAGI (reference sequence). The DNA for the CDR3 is TGTGCCAGCACCCTAACGAATGAGCAGTTCTTC. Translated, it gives CASTLTNEQFF.

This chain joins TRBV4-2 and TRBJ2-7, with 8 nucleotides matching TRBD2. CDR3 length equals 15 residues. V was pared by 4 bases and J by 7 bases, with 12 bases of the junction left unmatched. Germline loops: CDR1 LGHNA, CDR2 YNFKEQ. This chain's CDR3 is CASSPGGLGSREQYF. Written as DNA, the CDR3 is TGTGCCAGCAGCCCGGGGGGACTAGGCTCTCGGGAGCAGTACTTC.

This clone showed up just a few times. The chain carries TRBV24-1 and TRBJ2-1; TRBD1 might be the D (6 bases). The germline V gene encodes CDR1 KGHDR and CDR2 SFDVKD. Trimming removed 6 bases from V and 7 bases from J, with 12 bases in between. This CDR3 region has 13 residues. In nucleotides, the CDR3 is TGTGCCACCAGTACAGGGTCTAGGAATGAGCAGTTCTTC. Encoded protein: CATSTGSRNEQFF.

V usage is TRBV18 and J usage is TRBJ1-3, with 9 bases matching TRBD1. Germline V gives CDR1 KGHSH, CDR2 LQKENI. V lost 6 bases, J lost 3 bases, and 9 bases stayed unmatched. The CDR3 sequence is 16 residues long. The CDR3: CASSNPGTGYGNTIYF. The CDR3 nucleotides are TGTGCCAGCTCTAATCCAGGGACAGGGTATGGAAACACCATATATTTT.

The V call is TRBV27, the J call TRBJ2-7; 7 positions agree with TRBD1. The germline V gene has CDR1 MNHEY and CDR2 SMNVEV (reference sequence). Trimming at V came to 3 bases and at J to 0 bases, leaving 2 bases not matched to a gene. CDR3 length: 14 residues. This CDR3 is CASSFGTASYEQYF. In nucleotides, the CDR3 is TGTGCCAGCAGTTTTGGGACAGCCTCCTACGAGCAGTACTTC.

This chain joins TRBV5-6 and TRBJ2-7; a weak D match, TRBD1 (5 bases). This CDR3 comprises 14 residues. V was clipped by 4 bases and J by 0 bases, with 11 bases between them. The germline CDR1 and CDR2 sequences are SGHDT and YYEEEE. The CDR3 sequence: CASSPGPNSYEQYV. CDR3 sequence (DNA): TGTGCCAGCAGCCCAGGGCCGAACTCCTACGAGCAGTACGTC.

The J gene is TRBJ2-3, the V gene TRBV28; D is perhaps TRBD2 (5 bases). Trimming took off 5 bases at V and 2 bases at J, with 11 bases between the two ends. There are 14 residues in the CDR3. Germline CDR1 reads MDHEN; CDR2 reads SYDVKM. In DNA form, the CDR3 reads TGTGCCAGCAGTAGGTCCGGGGACACAGATACGCAGTATTTT. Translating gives CASSRSGDTDTQYF.

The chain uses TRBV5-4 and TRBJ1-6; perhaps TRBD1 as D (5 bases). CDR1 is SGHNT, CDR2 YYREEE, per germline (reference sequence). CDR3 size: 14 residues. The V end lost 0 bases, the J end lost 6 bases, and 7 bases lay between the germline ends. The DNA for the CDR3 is TGTGCCAGCAGCTTGGATCAGGGTAATTCACCCCTCCACTTT. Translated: CASSLDQGNSPLHF.

This CDR3 is CASSANRPVRGAVGSTDTQYF. DNA of the CDR3: TGTGCCAGCAGTGCCAACCGTCCGGTGCGGGGGGCCGTGGGTAGCACAGATACGCAGTATTTT. The chain combines TRBV2 with TRBJ2-3; 8 nucleotides line up with TRBD2. J gave up 0 bases and V 4 bases, and 21 bases lay outside the gene matches. This CDR3 is 21 amino acids long. Germline loops: CDR1 SNHLY, CDR2 FYNNEI.

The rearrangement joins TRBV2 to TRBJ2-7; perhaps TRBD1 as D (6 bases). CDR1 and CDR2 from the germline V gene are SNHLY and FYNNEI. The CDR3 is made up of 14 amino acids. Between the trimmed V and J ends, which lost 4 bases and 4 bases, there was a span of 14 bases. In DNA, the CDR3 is TGTGCCAGCAGTGGGAGGACAGCAAAATACGAGCAGTACGTC. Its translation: CASSGRTAKYEQYV.

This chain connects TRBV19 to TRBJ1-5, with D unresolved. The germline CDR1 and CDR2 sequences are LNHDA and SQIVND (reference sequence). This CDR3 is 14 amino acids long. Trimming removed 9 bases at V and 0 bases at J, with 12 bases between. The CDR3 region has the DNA TGTGCCAGCGACACAGACAATAGCAATCAGCCCCAGCATTTT. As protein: CASDTDNSNQPQHF.

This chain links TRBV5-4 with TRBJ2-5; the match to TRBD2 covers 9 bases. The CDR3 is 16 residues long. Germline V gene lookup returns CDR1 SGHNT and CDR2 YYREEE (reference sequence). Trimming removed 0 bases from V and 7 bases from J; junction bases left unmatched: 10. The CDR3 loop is CASSLVRSSGAGTQYF. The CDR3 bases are TGTGCCAGCAGCTTGGTTCGGTCTAGCGGGGCAGGGACCCAGTACTTC.

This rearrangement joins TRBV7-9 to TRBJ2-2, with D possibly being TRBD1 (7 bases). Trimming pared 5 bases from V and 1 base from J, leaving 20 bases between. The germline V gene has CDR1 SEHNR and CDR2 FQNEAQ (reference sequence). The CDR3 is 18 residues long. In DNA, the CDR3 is TGTGCCAGCAGCCGACAGGGATTGCGGGGCCGGAACACCGGGGAGCTGTTTTTT. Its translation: CASSRQGLRGRNTGELFF.

The CDR3 nucleotides are TGTGCCAGCAGCCCCCTCCAAGACAGGCATAGCAACGAGCAGTACGTC. It specifies CASSPLQDRHSNEQYV. The chain carries TRBV5-8 and TRBJ2-7, with a weak D call TRBD1 (6 bases). V was shortened by 4 bases and J by 5 bases, with 22 bases between the two germline ends. This CDR3 contains 16 residues. Germline CDR1 is SGHTS and CDR2 is YDEGEE.

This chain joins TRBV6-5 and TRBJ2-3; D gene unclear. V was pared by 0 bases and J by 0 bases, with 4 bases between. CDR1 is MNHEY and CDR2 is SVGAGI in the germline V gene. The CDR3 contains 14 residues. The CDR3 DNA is TGTGCCAGCAGTTACTCCACTAGCACAGATACGCAGTATTTT. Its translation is CASSYSTSTDTQYF.

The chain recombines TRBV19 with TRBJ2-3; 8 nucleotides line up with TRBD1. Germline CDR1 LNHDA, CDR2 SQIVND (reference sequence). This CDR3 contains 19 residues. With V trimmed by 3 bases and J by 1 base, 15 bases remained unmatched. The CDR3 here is CASSIDETGESPGTDTQYF. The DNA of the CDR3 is TGTGCCAGTAGTATTGATGAGACAGGGGAAAGCCCGGGCACAGATACGCAGTATTTT. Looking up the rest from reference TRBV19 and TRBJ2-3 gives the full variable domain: DGGITQSPKYLFRKEGQNVTLSCEQNLNHDAMYWYRQDPGQGLRLIYYSQIVNDFQKGDIAEGYSVSREKKESFPLTVTSAQKNPTAFYLCASSIDETGESPGTDTQYFGPGTRLTVL.

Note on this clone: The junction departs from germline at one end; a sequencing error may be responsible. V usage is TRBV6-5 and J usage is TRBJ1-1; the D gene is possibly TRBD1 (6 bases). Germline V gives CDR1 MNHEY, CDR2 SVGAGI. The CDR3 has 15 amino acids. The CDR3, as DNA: TGTGCCAGCAGTTTCCTACAGGGAATTGAAACTGAAGTTTTCTTT. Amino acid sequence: CASSFLQGIETEVFF.

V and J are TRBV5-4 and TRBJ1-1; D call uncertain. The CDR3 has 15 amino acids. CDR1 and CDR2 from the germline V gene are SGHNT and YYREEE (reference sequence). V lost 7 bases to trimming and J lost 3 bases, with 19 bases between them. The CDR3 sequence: CASSPKGPGDTEAFF. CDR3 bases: TGTGCCAGCTCCCCGAAAGGGCCCGGGGACACTGAAGCTTTCTTT. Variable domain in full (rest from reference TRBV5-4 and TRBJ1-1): ETGVTQSPTHLIKTRGQQVTLRCSSQSGHNTVSWYQQALGQGPQFIFQYYREEENGRGNFPPRFSGLQFPNYSSELNVNALELDDSALYLCASSPKGPGDTEAFFGQGTRLTVV.

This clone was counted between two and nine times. CDR3 loop: CASSGQRDNEQFF. The CDR3 bases are TGTGCCAGCAGTGGCCAGCGGGACAATGAGCAGTTCTTC. This chain uses TRBV2 with TRBJ2-1, with D possibly being TRBD2 (6 bases). Germline loops: CDR1 SNHLY, CDR2 FYNNEI. With 4 bases removed from V and 5 bases from J, the gap between germline ends came to 9 bases. The length of the CDR3 is 13 residues. The full variable domain, completed using reference TRBV2 and TRBJ2-1, is EPEVTQTPSHQVTQMGQEVILRCVPISNHLYFYWYRQILGQKVEFLVSFYNNEISEKSEIFDDQFSVERPDGSNFTLKIRSTKLEDSAMYFCASSGQRDNEQFFGPGTRLTVL.